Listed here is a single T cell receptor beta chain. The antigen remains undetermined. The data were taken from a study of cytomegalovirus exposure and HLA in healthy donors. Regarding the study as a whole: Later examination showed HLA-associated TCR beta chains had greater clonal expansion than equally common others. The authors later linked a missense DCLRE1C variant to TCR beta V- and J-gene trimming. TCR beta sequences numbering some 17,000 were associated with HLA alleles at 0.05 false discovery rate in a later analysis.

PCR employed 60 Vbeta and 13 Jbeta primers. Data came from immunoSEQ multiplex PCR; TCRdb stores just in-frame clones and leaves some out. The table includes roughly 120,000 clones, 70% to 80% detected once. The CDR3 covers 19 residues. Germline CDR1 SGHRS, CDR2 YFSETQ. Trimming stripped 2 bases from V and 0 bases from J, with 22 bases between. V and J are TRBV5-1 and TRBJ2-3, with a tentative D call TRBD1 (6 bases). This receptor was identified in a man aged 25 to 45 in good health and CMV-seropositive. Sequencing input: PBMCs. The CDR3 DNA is TGCGCCAGCAGCTTCCCCGGGACATACGAACCAACTAGCACAGATACGCAGTATTTT. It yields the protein CASSFPGTYEPTSTDTQYF.